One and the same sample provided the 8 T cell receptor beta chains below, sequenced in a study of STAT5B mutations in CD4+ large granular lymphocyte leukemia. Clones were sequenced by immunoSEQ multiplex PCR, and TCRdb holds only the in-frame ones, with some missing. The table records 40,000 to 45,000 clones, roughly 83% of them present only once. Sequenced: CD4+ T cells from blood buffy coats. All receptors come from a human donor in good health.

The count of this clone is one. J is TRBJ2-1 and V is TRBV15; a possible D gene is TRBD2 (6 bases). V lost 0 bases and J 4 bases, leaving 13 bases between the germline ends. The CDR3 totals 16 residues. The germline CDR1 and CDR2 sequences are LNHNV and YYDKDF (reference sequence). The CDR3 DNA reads TGTGCCACCAGCAGAGATCGACTAGGCCCATACAATGAGCAGTTCTTC. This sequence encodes CATSRDRLGPYNEQFF.

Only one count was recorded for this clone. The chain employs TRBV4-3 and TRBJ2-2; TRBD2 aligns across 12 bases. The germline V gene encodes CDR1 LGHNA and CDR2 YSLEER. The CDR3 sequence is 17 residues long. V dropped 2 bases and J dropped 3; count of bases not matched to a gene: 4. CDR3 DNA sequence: TGCGCCAGCAGCCAATCCGGACTAGCGGGGTACACCGGGGAGCTGTTTTTT. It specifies CASSQSGLAGYTGELFF.

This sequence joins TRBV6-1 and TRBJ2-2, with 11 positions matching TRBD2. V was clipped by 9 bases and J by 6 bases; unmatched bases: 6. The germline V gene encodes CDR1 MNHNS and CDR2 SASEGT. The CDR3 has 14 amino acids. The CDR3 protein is CASISGRGAGELFF. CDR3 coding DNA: TGTGCCAGTATTAGCGGGAGGGGGGCCGGGGAGCTGTTTTTT.

The CDR3 DNA reads TGTGCCAGCGGACCCTTAGGAGAGACCCAGTACTTC. This codes for CASGPLGETQYF. The chain uses TRBV2 and TRBJ2-5; D is uncertain. The CDR3 contains 12 residues. V dropped 8 bases and J dropped 4 bases, with 11 bases sitting between them. Germline V CDR1 and CDR2: SNHLY, FYNNEI.

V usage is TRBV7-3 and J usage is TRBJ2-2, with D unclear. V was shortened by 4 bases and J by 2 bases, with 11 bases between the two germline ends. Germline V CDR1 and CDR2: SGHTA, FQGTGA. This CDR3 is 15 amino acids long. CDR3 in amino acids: CASSSWAGNTGELFF. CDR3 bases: TGTGCCAGCAGCTCATGGGCCGGTAACACCGGGGAGCTGTTTTTT.

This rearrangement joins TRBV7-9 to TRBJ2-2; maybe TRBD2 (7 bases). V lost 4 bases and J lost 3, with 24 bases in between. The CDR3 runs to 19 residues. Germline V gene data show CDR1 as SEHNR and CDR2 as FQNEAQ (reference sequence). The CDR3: CASSYTVGVAGAHTGELFF. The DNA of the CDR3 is TGTGCCAGCAGCTACACCGTCGGCGTGGCGGGGGCTCACACCGGGGAGCTGTTTTTT.

For the CDR3, the DNA is TGTGCCAGCACCAAGACAGTGAACTATGGCTACACCTTC. This codes for CASTKTVNYGYTF. V and J are TRBV28 and TRBJ1-2; D is possibly TRBD1 (5 bases). CDR1 and CDR2 from the germline V gene are MDHEN and SYDVKM. The CDR3 extends over 13 amino acids. V shed 7 bases and J shed 2 bases, with 11 bases lying between them.

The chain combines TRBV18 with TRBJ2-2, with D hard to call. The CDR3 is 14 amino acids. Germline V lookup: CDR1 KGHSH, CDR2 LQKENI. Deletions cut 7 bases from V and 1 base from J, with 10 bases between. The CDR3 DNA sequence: TGTGCCAGCTTGGCGGAGCTGAACACCGGGGAGCTGTTTTTT. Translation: CASLAELNTGELFF. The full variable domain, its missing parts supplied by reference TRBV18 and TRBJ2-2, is NAGVMQNPRHLVRRRGQEARLRCSPMKGHSHVYWYRQLPEEGLKFMVYLQKENIIDESGMPKERFSAEFPKEGPSILRIQQVVRGDSAAYFCASLAELNTGELFFGEGSRLTVL.